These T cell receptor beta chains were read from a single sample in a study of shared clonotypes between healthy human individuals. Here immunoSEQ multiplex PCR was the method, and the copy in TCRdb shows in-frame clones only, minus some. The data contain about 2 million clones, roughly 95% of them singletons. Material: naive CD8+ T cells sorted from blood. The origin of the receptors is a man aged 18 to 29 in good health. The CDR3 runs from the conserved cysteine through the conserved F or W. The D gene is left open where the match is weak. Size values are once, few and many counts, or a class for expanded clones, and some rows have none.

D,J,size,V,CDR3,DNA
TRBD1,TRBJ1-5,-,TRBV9,CATTRDRDSNQPQHF,TGTGCCACCACCCGGGACAGGGATAGCAATCAGCCCCAGCATTTT
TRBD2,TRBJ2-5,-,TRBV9,CASSVGSGGPETQYF,TGTGCCAGCAGCGTAGGGTCGGGAGGGCCTGAGACCCAGTACTTC
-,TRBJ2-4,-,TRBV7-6,CASSSGGAKNIQYF,TGTGCCAGCAGCTCGGGGGGCGCCAAAAACATTCAGTACTTC
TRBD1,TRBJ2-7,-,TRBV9,CASSVDSGTEKNYEQYF,TGTGCCAGCAGCGTAGATTCAGGGACAGAGAAGAACTACGAGCAGTACTTC
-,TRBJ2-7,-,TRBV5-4,CASSLGLGYEQYF,TGTGCCAGCAGCTTGGGTTTAGGCTACGAGCAGTACTTC
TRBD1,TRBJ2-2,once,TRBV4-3,CASSHKWTGTGELFF,TGCGCCAGCAGCCATAAGTGGACAGGGACCGGGGAGCTGTTTTTT
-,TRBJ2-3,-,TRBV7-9,CASSLAGEGTLTDTQYF,TGTGCCAGCAGCTTAGCAGGCGAGGGTACGTTAACAGATACGCAGTATTTT
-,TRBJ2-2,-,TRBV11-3,CASSLGHTGELFF,TGTGCCAGCAGCTTAGGCCACACCGGGGAGCTGTTTTTT
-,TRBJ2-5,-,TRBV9,CASSPLYQETQYF,TGTGCCAGCAGCCCCTTGTACCAAGAGACCCAGTACTTC
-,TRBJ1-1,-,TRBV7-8,CASSLEWGAEAFF,TGTGCCAGCAGCTTAGAGTGGGGGGCTGAAGCTTTCTTT
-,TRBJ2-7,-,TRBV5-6,CASSLGGWTSYEQYF,TGTGCCAGCAGCCTGGGAGGTTGGACGTCCTACGAGCAGTACTTC
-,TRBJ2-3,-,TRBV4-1,CASSQARDGDTQYF,TGCGCCAGCAGCCAGGCTCGGGACGGAGATACGCAGTATTTT